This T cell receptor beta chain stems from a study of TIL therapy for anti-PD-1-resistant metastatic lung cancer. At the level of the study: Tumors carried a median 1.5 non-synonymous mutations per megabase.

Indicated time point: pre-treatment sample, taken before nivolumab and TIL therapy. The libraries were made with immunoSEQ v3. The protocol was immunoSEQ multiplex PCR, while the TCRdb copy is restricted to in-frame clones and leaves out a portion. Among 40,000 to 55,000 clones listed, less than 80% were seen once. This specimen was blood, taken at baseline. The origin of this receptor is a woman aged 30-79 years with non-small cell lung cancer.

For the CDR3, the DNA is TGTGCCAGCAGTTTATCCAGGGGTGCGGATCAGCCCCAGCATTTT. Its protein is CASSLSRGADQPQHF. The rearrangement uses TRBV27 and TRBJ1-5; possible D gene TRBD1, 6 bases. CDR1 and CDR2 from the germline V gene are MNHEY and SMNVEV (reference sequence). V was shortened by 0 bases and J by 5 bases, with 11 bases between the two germline ends. The CDR3 spans 15 residues.